The 29 T cell receptor beta chains listed next were all sequenced from one sample in a study of T cells after yellow fever vaccination. Using its own MiXCR run on the 5' RACE reads, TCRdb lists one record per CDR3 protein. The table lists 510,000 or so distinct CDR3 sequences, 19% of them singletons. The sequencing here drew on PBMCs, taken 15 days after the yellow fever booster vaccination. These receptors came from a man aged 30 to 45 who received the YFV17D yellow fever vaccine.

This clonotype was seen more than once but under ten times. The chain employs TRBV19 and TRBJ2-7; TRBD2 matches at 7 bases. Unmatched junction bases numbered 10, after V lost 4 bases and J lost 4 bases. The germline V gene encodes CDR1 LNHDA and CDR2 SQIVND (reference sequence). The CDR3 has 15 amino acids. The CDR3: CASSTSRGGSYEQYF. In nucleotides, the CDR3 is TGTGCCAGTAGTACCTCTCGCGGCGGGAGTTACGAGCAGTACTTC.

The rearrangement joins TRBV19 to TRBJ2-1, with TRBD2 identical over 7 bases. J gave up 4 bases and V 5 bases, and 11 bases lay outside the gene matches. This CDR3 is 16 amino acids long. Germline V gene data show CDR1 as LNHDA and CDR2 as SQIVND (reference sequence). The CDR3 sequence: CASSRKTSSAYNEQFF. DNA of the CDR3: TGTGCCAGTAGTCGAAAGACTAGCTCAGCATACAATGAGCAGTTCTTC.

The CDR3 sequence is CSASLAVLGEQYF. CDR3 in DNA: TGCAGTGCTAGTCTCGCGGTTCTCGGGGAGCAGTACTTC. The genes are TRBV20-1 and TRBJ2-7; D not resolved. Germline CDR1 DFQATT, CDR2 SNEGSKA (reference sequence). Trimming left V 3 bases short and J 7 bases short, with 16 bases between. The CDR3 totals 13 residues.

This clonotype has more than one count but fewer than ten. This chain connects TRBV5-1 to TRBJ1-1; D is unresolved. Trimming shortened V by 0 bases and J by 0 bases, and 9 bases separated the two germline ends. Germline CDR1 is SGHRS and CDR2 is YFSETQ. The CDR3 covers 15 residues. The CDR3 nucleotides are TGCGCCAGCAGCTTGGGAGGGTTCCTGAACACTGAAGCTTTCTTT. Its protein is CASSLGGFLNTEAFF.

This clonotype was recorded a few times. This chain's CDR3 is CASSSPGVLETQYF. The CDR3 DNA reads as TGCGCCAGCAGCTCCCCGGGAGTCTTGGAGACCCAGTACTTC. V usage is TRBV5-1 and J usage is TRBJ2-5; D might be TRBD2 (6 bases). V gave up 3 bases and J gave up 5 bases, with 14 bases separating them. Germline lookup yields CDR1 SGHRS and CDR2 YFSETQ. The CDR3 has 14 residues.

At least ten counts were recorded for this clonotype. The V call is TRBV12-3 or TRBV12-4, the J call TRBJ2-7; TRBD2 agrees at 7 bases. Trimming took 3 bases from V and 3 from J; bases not matched to a gene: 2. This CDR3 has 13 residues. The CDR3, as DNA: TGTGCCAGCAGTTTTTCGGGGGGCTACGAGCAGTACTTC. Amino acid sequence: CASSFSGGYEQYF.

At least ten counts were recorded for this clonotype. This chain uses TRBV5-1 with TRBJ2-1; D is unresolved. Germline CDR1 and CDR2: SGHRS and YFSETQ. CDR3 length equals 13 residues. V lost 2 bases and J lost 4, with 7 bases in between. The DNA for the CDR3 is TGCGCCAGCAGCTTACCAACTTACAATGAGCAGTTCTTC. This encodes CASSLPTYNEQFF.

This chain connects TRBV5-1 to TRBJ2-3; D not certain. CDR1 is SGHRS and CDR2 is YFSETQ in the germline V gene. The CDR3 is 14 amino acids. V gave up 4 bases and J gave up 2 bases, with 11 bases separating them. The CDR3 reads CASSVTLATDTQYF. CDR3 coding DNA: TGCGCCAGCAGCGTCACACTTGCCACAGATACGCAGTATTTT.

This clonotype has only a few counts. The rearrangement links TRBV29-1 to TRBJ2-2; D is ambiguous. Germline CDR1 reads SQVTM; CDR2 reads ANQGSEA. V lost 5 bases, J lost 7 bases, and 8 bases lay in between. This CDR3 has 11 amino acids. DNA of the CDR3: TGCAGCGTTTCCGTATTCGGGGAGCTGTTTTTT. Amino acid sequence: CSVSVFGELFF.

This clonotype was seen only a few times. The genes are TRBV5-1 and TRBJ2-1; 8 bases are a match to TRBD1. Losses at the gene ends were 3 bases for V and 6 bases for J; bases not matched to a gene: 2. This CDR3 comprises 13 residues. CDR1 SGHRS and CDR2 YFSETQ come from the germline V gene. The CDR3 nucleotides read TGCGCCAGCAGCTGGACAGGGAGCAATGAGCAGTTCTTC. Amino acid sequence: CASSWTGSNEQFF.

This clonotype was seen only a few times. This sequence joins TRBV29-1 and TRBJ2-1, with 7 bases matching TRBD2. There are 12 residues in the CDR3. Germline-derived CDR1 and CDR2 are SQVTM and ANQGSEA. The V segment lost 7 bases and the J segment 5 bases; nucleotides outside the gene matches: 5. The CDR3 loop reads CSARDYNNEQFF. The CDR3 bases are TGCAGCGCTAGGGACTACAACAATGAGCAGTTCTTC.

In this sample, this clonotype turned up a few times. Here the CDR3 reads CASQVRPRVYEQYF. CDR3 sequence (DNA): TGTGCCAGCCAGGTGCGGCCGCGGGTCTACGAGCAGTACTTC. The chain recombines TRBV7-3 with TRBJ2-7; D possibly corresponds to TRBD2 (5 bases). The germline V and J ends were trimmed by 8 bases and 3 bases, with 17 bases remaining between them. The CDR3 has 14 amino acids. Germline lookup yields CDR1 SGHTA and CDR2 FQGTGA.

J is TRBJ1-1 and V is TRBV5-4; no firm D call. The CDR3 contains 13 residues. CDR1 and CDR2 from the germline V gene are SGHNT and YYREEE (reference sequence). V lost 2 bases and J 1 base, leaving 6 bases between the germline ends. CDR3 region: CASSLFKNTEAFF. The CDR3 region has the DNA TGTGCCAGCAGCTTATTCAAGAACACTGAAGCTTTCTTT.

The chain recombines TRBV7-8 with TRBJ2-3; possible D gene TRBD2, 6 bases. The CDR3 consists of 15 residues. Germline V CDR1 and CDR2: SGHVS, FQNEAQ. Trimming removed 4 bases from V and 2 bases from J, with 13 bases in between. CDR3 bases: TGTGCCAGCAGCTCCGGAGGCGGGACCACAGATACGCAGTATTTT. Translated: CASSSGGGTTDTQYF.

This clonotype was counted a few times. V gene TRBV27 combines with J gene TRBJ2-3, with a possible D match to TRBD2 (7 bases). V lost 7 bases, J lost 4 bases, and 24 bases lay in between. The CDR3 is 17 amino acids. Germline CDR1 reads MNHEY; CDR2 reads SMNVEV (reference sequence). This CDR3 is CASTLGGGGSGADTQYF. Here the CDR3 DNA reads TGTGCCAGCACTCTCGGCGGGGGCGGGAGTGGCGCAGATACGCAGTATTTT.

The chain joins TRBV28 to TRBJ2-2; 8 nucleotides agree with TRBD2. Trimming took 6 bases from V and 3 from J; bases not matched to a gene: 9. The CDR3 runs to 16 residues. CDR1 and CDR2 (germline): MDHEN, SYDVKM. This CDR3 reads CASSKPGLVYTGELFF. The CDR3 region has the DNA TGTGCCAGCAGCAAACCGGGACTAGTATACACCGGGGAGCTGTTTTTT.

J is TRBJ2-5 and V is TRBV10-3; TRBD2 matches at 7 bases. Germline V gene lookup returns CDR1 ENHRY and CDR2 SYGVKD. Germline trimming cut 5 bases from V and 1 base from J; bases unmatched to any gene: 1. The CDR3 length is 13 residues. The CDR3 DNA follows: TGTGCCATCAGTCCTAGCGGCCAAGAGACCCAGTACTTC. Its protein is CAISPSGQETQYF.

V and J are TRBV18 and TRBJ1-1; perhaps TRBD1 as D (6 bases). The V gene's germline CDR1 is KGHSH and CDR2 LQKENI. There are 16 residues in the CDR3. The germline V and J ends were trimmed by 3 bases and 0 bases, with 14 bases remaining between them. The CDR3 DNA reads TGTGCCAGCTCACCTCGATGGGGGCAGGTGAACACTGAAGCTTTCTTT. Its translation: CASSPRWGQVNTEAFF.

The J gene is TRBJ2-7, the V gene TRBV6-2 or TRBV6-3; D remains unclear. Per the germline V gene, CDR1 is MNHEY and CDR2 is SVGEGT. V dropped 6 bases and J dropped 6 bases, with 12 bases sitting between them. The CDR3 is made up of 12 amino acids. The CDR3 sequence is CASRNDWLEQYF. The CDR3 coding sequence is TGTGCCAGCAGGAACGACTGGCTCGAGCAGTACTTC.

The CDR3 protein is CATSPSPQSSYNEQFF. In DNA form, the CDR3 reads TGTGCCACCAGCCCGTCGCCGCAAAGCTCCTACAATGAGCAGTTCTTC. This sequence joins TRBV15 and TRBJ2-1, with D unclear. Germline assignment: CDR1 LNHNV and CDR2 YYDKDF (reference sequence). Deletions cut 5 bases from V and 0 bases from J, with 14 bases between. The CDR3 extends over 16 amino acids.

The chain combines TRBV5-1 with TRBJ2-1, with D possibly being TRBD1 (6 bases). Per germline, CDR1 SGHRS and CDR2 YFSETQ. The ends were cut back, 4 bases at V and 7 bases at J, with 18 bases in the middle. The CDR3 has 15 amino acids. This chain's CDR3 is CASSPGTRDLNEQFF. The DNA of the CDR3 is TGCGCCAGCAGCCCCGGGACAAGGGATTTGAATGAGCAGTTCTTC.

The chain has TRBV9 and TRBJ1-1, with D perhaps TRBD1 (5 bases). The V and J ends lost 2 bases and 0 bases respectively, with 8 bases between them. The CDR3 runs 14 residues. Germline V gene data show CDR1 as SGDLS and CDR2 as YYNGEE. The chain's CDR3 is CASSVQGMNTEAFF. CDR3 DNA sequence: TGTGCCAGCAGCGTGCAGGGTATGAACACTGAAGCTTTCTTT.

The rearrangement uses TRBV5-6 and TRBJ1-2; the D gene is possibly TRBD1 (5 bases). Trimming removed 4 bases at V and 13 bases at J, with 17 bases between. Germline-derived CDR1 and CDR2 are SGHDT and YYEEEE. The CDR3 contains 12 residues. The CDR3 region has the DNA TGTGCCAGCAGCGCTTCAGCGACAGTTTCCACCTTC. Its protein product is CASSASATVSTF.

The chain couples TRBV20-1 to TRBJ1-1; D unclear. The germline CDR1 and CDR2 sequences are DFQATT and SNEGSKA (reference sequence). The CDR3 spans 15 residues. Trimming stripped 6 bases from V and 2 bases from J, with 19 bases between. Written as DNA, the CDR3 is TGCAGTGCCATCAGCTGGGCGGTATCCAACACTGAAGCTTTCTTT. This sequence encodes CSAISWAVSNTEAFF.

In its sample, this clonotype was seen many times. The CDR3: CASSKGVRQPQHF. The CDR3 DNA sequence: TGTGCCAGCAGTAAAGGGGTGCGTCAGCCCCAGCATTTT. The chain has TRBV12-3 or TRBV12-4 and TRBJ1-5; tentative D call: TRBD1 (5 bases). This CDR3 has 13 amino acids. V was pared by 5 bases and J by 6 bases, with 11 bases between.

The V and J genes are TRBV25-1 and TRBJ1-2, with D possibly TRBD1 on 5 matching bases. CDR1 MGHDK and CDR2 SYGVNS come from the germline V gene. Trimming took 6 bases from V and 6 from J, leaving 14 bases between them. The CDR3 contains 13 residues. The CDR3, as DNA: TGTGCCAGCAGGGGAGACAGCGAAAATGGCTACACCTTC. Its protein product is CASRGDSENGYTF.

The gene calls are TRBV7-8 and TRBJ2-5; D unresolved. CDR1 and CDR2 (germline): SGHVS, FQNEAQ. This CDR3 region has 12 residues. V was pared by 5 bases and J by 7 bases, with 11 bases between. The CDR3 DNA sequence: TGTGCCAGCAGCCCGTTGGTGGGGACCCAGTACTTC. Encoded protein: CASSPLVGTQYF.

The V call is TRBV11-2, the J call TRBJ2-7; D perhaps matches TRBD2 (5 bases). V lost 0 bases and J 12 bases, leaving 12 bases between the germline ends. Germline CDR1 SGHAT, CDR2 FQNNGV. CDR3 length equals 12 residues. CDR3 nucleotide sequence: TGTGCCAGCAGCTTAGATAGCGCAGCGACGTACTTC. Translating it yields CASSLDSAATYF.

V is TRBV9 and J is TRBJ2-1; 7 bases are a match to TRBD2. In germline, CDR1 is SGDLS, CDR2 YYNGEE. The CDR3 length is 16 residues. The V segment lost 2 bases and the J segment 4 bases; nucleotides outside the gene matches: 9. This chain's CDR3 is CASSVWASGGYNEQFF. The DNA for the CDR3 is TGTGCCAGCAGCGTCTGGGCCTCGGGAGGATACAATGAGCAGTTCTTC.